These 31 T cell receptor beta chains came from one sample sequenced in a study of post-analysis software for immune sequencing data. Study-wide results and caveats: Patients had higher frequencies than controls of about five TRBV segments, including TRBV5-6, TRBV5-1 and TRBV20-1.

The TCR beta cDNA libraries carried unique molecular identifiers. Via MiXCR, TCRdb re-called the PCR reads, giving one row per CDR3 protein. This table holds 150,000 to 200,000 distinct CDR3 sequences, roughly 31% found once. No antigen has been assigned to these receptors. The sample consisted of blood. Receptors were obtained from a girl between 10 and 17 years old with multiple sclerosis.

The V and J genes are TRBV14 and TRBJ2-4; 7 positions match TRBD1. Matching the DNA end better, TRBJ2-7 makes the J call doubtful. This CDR3 comprises 16 residues. The germline V gene encodes CDR1 SGHDN and CDR2 FVKESK. The CDR3 nucleotides read TGTGCCAGCAGCCAAGAAGGCCGACAGGGTTGGGGCGAGCAGTACTTC. It is translated as CASSQEGRQGWGEQYF.

This clonotype was counted at least ten times. The chain links TRBV7-2 to TRBJ2-7; D is possibly TRBD2 (6 bases). From germline, CDR1 is SGHTA and CDR2 FQGNSA. V gave up 6 bases and J gave up 3 bases, with 15 bases separating them. CDR3 length: 14 residues. CDR3 amino acids: CASSLASPFYEQYF. DNA of the CDR3: TGTGCCAGCAGTCTAGCGAGCCCGTTCTACGAGCAGTACTTC.

With respect to this clonotype: This may come from a read error, since a much larger clone is one base off. The chain employs TRBV27 and TRBJ2-4; D uncertain. The J call is doubtful: the DNA matches TRBJ2-7 better. Germline V gene lookup returns CDR1 MNHEY and CDR2 SMNVEV (reference sequence). This CDR3 has 16 residues. In DNA form, the CDR3 reads TGTGCCAGCAGTTCCCTCGAAATGGGCGCTCCCTACGAGCAGTACTTC. This encodes CASSSLEMGAPYEQYF.

This clonotype showed up just a few times. This chain uses TRBV20-1 with TRBJ1-1; D possibly corresponds to TRBD1 (5 bases). V was cut by 2 bases and J by 7 bases, with 14 bases left in between. CDR1 and CDR2 from the germline V gene are DFQATT and SNEGSKA (reference sequence). The CDR3 spans 13 residues. The DNA of the CDR3 is TGCAGTGCTAGAAGAGGACACGCAGGTGAAGCTTTCTTT. This codes for CSARRGHAGEAFF.

Only a few counts were recorded for this clonotype. The gene calls are TRBV25-1 and TRBJ2-7; D gene unclear. The CDR3 totals 12 residues. Germline CDR1 MGHDK, CDR2 SYGVNS. Trimming pared 6 bases from V and 1 base from J, leaving 7 bases between. The CDR3 spells CASSAASYEQYF. The CDR3, as DNA: TGTGCCAGCAGCGCTGCTTCCTACGAGCAGTACTTC.

In its sample, this clonotype was seen a few times. V gene TRBV5-1 combines with J gene TRBJ2-7; 7 bases agree with TRBD2. The germline gives CDR1 SGHRS, CDR2 YFSETQ. V lost 4 bases and J lost 6; bases outside the gene matches: 13. The CDR3 totals 15 residues. The chain's CDR3 is CASSPLLSAGAEQYF. The CDR3 nucleotides are TGCGCCAGCAGCCCCTTACTATCCGCGGGAGCCGAGCAGTACTTC.

In this sample, this clonotype turned up many times. V usage is TRBV7-2 and J usage is TRBJ2-7; 9 bases align to TRBD2. Germline V CDR1 and CDR2: SGHTA, FQGNSA. After removal of 2 bases from V and 3 bases from J, the junction contained 8 bases not matched to a gene. The CDR3 is 16 amino acids. CDR3 amino acids: CASSLMASGINYEQYF. CDR3 nucleotides: TGTGCCAGCAGCTTAATGGCTAGCGGGATTAACTACGAGCAGTACTTC.

The chain links TRBV28 to TRBJ2-3, with unresolved D. This CDR3 region has 17 residues. V shed 8 bases and J shed 1 base, with 22 bases lying between them. The germline gives CDR1 MDHEN, CDR2 SYDVKM. In nucleotides, the CDR3 is TGTGCCAGCCTTACCTGGTCCAATCCGACGGGCACAGATACGCAGTATTTT. Its protein product is CASLTWSNPTGTDTQYF.

V usage is TRBV29-1 and J usage is TRBJ2-7; 8 nucleotides agree with TRBD1. The V segment lost 2 bases and the J segment 3 bases; nucleotides outside the gene matches: 3. Germline V gene sequence: CDR1 SQVTM, CDR2 ANQGSEA. The CDR3 contains 13 residues. In DNA form, the CDR3 reads TGCAGCGTTGAAAGGGGGACAGGCTACGAGCAGTACTTC. Translating gives CSVERGTGYEQYF.

This clonotype was counted at least ten times. The J gene is TRBJ1-2, the V gene TRBV4-1, with D unresolved. This CDR3 region has 15 residues. The germline V gene encodes CDR1 MGHRA and CDR2 YSYEKL. V was clipped by 0 bases and J by 0 bases, with 8 bases between them. The CDR3 loop is CASSQEYRANYGYTF. In nucleotides, the CDR3 is TGCGCCAGCAGCCAAGAGTACCGAGCTAACTATGGCTACACCTTC.

This clonotype came up many times. V gene TRBV11-2 combines with J gene TRBJ2-1, with 8 bases that match TRBD1. Trimming cost V 1 base and J 8 bases; bases outside gene matches: 4. Germline-derived CDR1 and CDR2 are SGHAT and FQNNGV. This CDR3 contains 14 residues. DNA for the CDR3: TGTGCCAGCAGCTTAGGGGGACAGGCATATGAGCAGTTCTTC. It is translated as CASSLGGQAYEQFF.

This clonotype showed up many times. The chain couples TRBV7-9 to TRBJ2-5; the D call may be TRBD1 or TRBD2 (5 bases each). Germline V gene data show CDR1 as SEHNR and CDR2 as FQNEAQ (reference sequence). V was shortened by 5 bases and J by 12 bases, with 16 bases between the two germline ends. The CDR3 extends over 12 amino acids. The CDR3 DNA follows: TGTGCCAGCAGCCGAGGGACCAGCGATAAGTACTTC. Translated: CASSRGTSDKYF.

The chain uses TRBV4-2 and TRBJ2-5; 9 bases align to TRBD1. The closer fit of TRBJ2-7 to the DNA end suggests the J call may be wrong. Germline V lookup: CDR1 LGHNA, CDR2 YNFKEQ. The CDR3 totals 15 residues. For the CDR3, the DNA is TGTGCCAGCAGCTATACCGGGACAGGGCTCCACGAGCAGTACTTC. Translation gives CASSYTGTGLHEQYF.

The CDR3 is CAWSEGLGNQPQHF. CDR3 in DNA: TGTGCCTGGAGTGAGGGGTTAGGCAATCAGCCCCAGCATTTT. The rearrangement joins TRBV30 to TRBJ1-5; weak D call: TRBD1 (5 bases). V was pared by 1 base and J by 2 bases, with 9 bases between. The CDR3 length is 14 residues. CDR1 is GTSNPN, CDR2 SVGIG, per germline (reference sequence).

This clonotype was picked up a small number of times. The rearrangement uses TRBV7-2 and TRBJ2-5; 14 nucleotides line up with TRBD2. The CDR3 spans 20 residues. The V segment lost 2 bases and the J segment 4 bases; nucleotides outside the gene matches: 15. The germline CDR1 and CDR2 sequences are SGHTA and FQGNSA. CDR3 amino acids: CASSLKPEGLAGVSGETQYF. The CDR3 DNA reads TGTGCCAGCAGCTTAAAGCCGGAGGGACTAGCGGGAGTATCTGGAGAGACCCAGTACTTC.

The chain is built from TRBV30 and TRBJ1-2, with 7 bases fitting TRBD1. Germline V lookup: CDR1 GTSNPN, CDR2 SVGIG (reference sequence). Trimming at V came to 1 base and at J to 4 bases, leaving 27 bases not matched to a gene. The CDR3 contains 21 residues. CDR3 residues: CAWSGPRIQSGGQNPFYGYTF. In DNA form, the CDR3 reads TGTGCCTGGAGTGGCCCAAGGATTCAGTCGGGGGGACAGAATCCTTTCTATGGCTACACCTTC. Complete variable domain (other parts from reference TRBV30 and TRBJ1-2): SQTIHQWPATLVQPVGSPLSLECTVEGTSNPNLYWYRQAAGRGLQLLFYSVGIGQISSEVPQNLSASRPQDRQFILSSKKLLLSDSGFYLCAWSGPRIQSGGQNPFYGYTFGSGTRLTVV.

At least ten counts were recorded for this clonotype. The V gene is TRBV6-1, the J gene TRBJ2-3, with 9 bases identical to TRBD2. Germline trimming cut 2 bases from V and 0 bases from J; bases unmatched to any gene: 3. The CDR3 is made up of 16 amino acids. Germline V gene sequence: CDR1 MNHNS, CDR2 SASEGT. The CDR3 sequence is CASSERTSGSTDTQYF. DNA of the CDR3: TGTGCCAGCAGTGAACGTACTAGCGGGAGCACAGATACGCAGTATTTT.

This clonotype was seen ten or more times. The V and J genes are TRBV9 and TRBJ2-7; D not resolved. The V end was cut by 0 bases, the J end by 0 bases, with 10 bases between. The CDR3 loop spans 15 amino acids. CDR1 and CDR2 (germline): SGDLS, YYNGEE. CDR3 coding DNA: TGTGCCAGCAGCGTAGATGGTAGCCTCTCCTACGAGCAGTACTTC. Its protein is CASSVDGSLSYEQYF.

V usage is TRBV7-9 and J usage is TRBJ2-1; TRBD2 agrees at 7 bases. The V gene end was trimmed by 5 bases and the J gene end by 5 bases; junction bases not matched to a gene: 12. CDR3 length equals 16 residues. The germline gives CDR1 SEHNR, CDR2 FQNEAQ (reference sequence). CDR3 in amino acids: CASSPRGGRVDNEQFF. The CDR3 DNA sequence: TGTGCCAGCAGCCCCCGGGGCGGGAGAGTCGACAATGAGCAGTTCTTC.

This clonotype showed up just a few times. The rearrangement joins TRBV7-9 to TRBJ2-1; 11 bases agree with TRBD2. The ends lost 2 bases at V and 6 bases at J; junction bases unmatched: 6. This CDR3 region has 16 residues. From germline, CDR1 is SEHNR and CDR2 FQNEAQ (reference sequence). This chain's CDR3 is CASSLRVAGGVNEQFF. The CDR3 coding sequence is TGTGCCAGCAGCTTAAGAGTAGCGGGGGGGGTCAATGAGCAGTTCTTC.

The V gene is TRBV21-1, the J gene TRBJ2-5; the DNA was not compared with TRBD1, the D call given in the table. TRBV21-1 is recorded as a pseudogene. The CDR3 extends over 19 amino acids. The CDR3 region has the DNA TGTGCCAGCAGCAAGTACCCGGGACCTTCCTTTCCGATAAACAATGAGCAGTACTTC. This gives the protein CASSKYPGPSFPINNEQYF.

There are many counts of this clonotype. The V gene is TRBV5-6, the J gene TRBJ2-3, with 7 positions matching TRBD1. This CDR3 is 15 amino acids long. CDR1 is SGHDT and CDR2 is YYEEEE in the germline V gene. V trimming: 6 bases; J trimming: 1 base; junction bases outside the gene matches: 8. CDR3 loop: CASTRTGRGTDTQYF. CDR3 nucleotides: TGTGCCAGCACACGGACAGGCAGGGGCACAGATACGCAGTATTTT.

In DNA form, the CDR3 reads TGTGCCAGCAGCTTACCTCTGGAGGTCACTGAAGCTTTCTTT. It codes for CASSLPLEVTEAFF. The chain couples TRBV11-2 to TRBJ1-1; no definite D call. The CDR3 extends over 14 amino acids. V was trimmed by 2 bases and J by 4 bases, leaving 11 bases between them. CDR1 and CDR2 (germline): SGHAT, FQNNGV.

The genes are TRBV5-1 and TRBJ2-7; D is uncertain. This CDR3 has 12 amino acids. Trimming left V 0 bases short and J 6 bases short, with 7 bases between. CDR1 is SGHRS, CDR2 YFSETQ, per germline. This CDR3 is CASSLEGCEQYF. DNA for the CDR3: TGCGCCAGCAGCTTGGAAGGCTGCGAGCAGTACTTC. The whole variable domain, filled in from reference TRBV5-1 and TRBJ2-7, reads KAGVTQTPRYLIKTRGQQVTLSCSPISGHRSVSWYQQTPGQGLQFLFEYFSETQRNKGNFPGRFSGRQFSNSRSEMNVSTLELGDSALYLCASSLEGCEQYFGPGTRLTVT.

This clonotype turned up a few times. The chain combines TRBV2 with TRBJ2-3, with D tentatively TRBD1 or TRBD2 (5 bases each). Per the germline V gene, CDR1 is SNHLY and CDR2 is FYNNEI. The CDR3 covers 14 residues. V lost 6 bases and J 1 base, leaving 11 bases between the germline ends. CDR3 residues: CASSRDRRTDTQYF. In DNA, the CDR3 is TGTGCCAGCAGCCGGGACCGCCGCACAGATACGCAGTATTTT.

Many counts were recorded for this clonotype. The rearrangement uses TRBV4-1 and TRBJ1-6, with TRBD1 as a possible D gene (5 bases). Germline V gene sequence: CDR1 MGHRA, CDR2 YSYEKL. The CDR3 runs to 15 residues. V was pared by 0 bases and J by 8 bases, with 11 bases between. The CDR3 DNA reads TGCGCCAGCAGCCAAGAGCAGGGCCTTTATTCACCCCTCCACTTT. It specifies CASSQEQGLYSPLHF.

Worth noting for this clonotype: A read error may explain this, as a much larger clone is one base away. The J gene is TRBJ2-5, the V gene TRBV12-3 or TRBV12-4; maybe TRBD2 (6 bases). V was trimmed by 10 bases and J by 1 base, leaving 16 bases between them. The CDR3 sequence is 14 residues long. The CDR3 is CATSNWDFQETQYF. CDR3 coding DNA: TGTGCCACAAGTAACTGGGACTTCCAAGAGACCCAGTACTTC.

About this clonotype: A much larger clone differs from this one at a single base, so this may be a read error. The chain uses TRBV7-2 and TRBJ2-7; D ambiguous. The germline V gene encodes CDR1 SGHTA and CDR2 FQGNSA. The CDR3 contains 12 residues. The CDR3 DNA reads TGTGCCAGCAGCTTAGTTGGTCCCGAGCAGCACTTC. Amino acids: CASSLVGPEQHF.

This clonotype was seen at least ten times. This sequence joins TRBV7-3 and TRBJ1-6; D is unclear. V was pared by 1 base and J by 6 bases, with 7 bases between. The CDR3 covers 14 residues. Germline V gene sequence: CDR1 SGHTA, CDR2 FQGTGA. This CDR3 reads CASSLIGLNSPLHF. CDR3 coding DNA: TGTGCCAGCAGCTTAATCGGACTTAATTCACCCCTCCACTTT.

The V call is TRBV6-6, the J call TRBJ2-1; a possible D gene is TRBD2 (7 bases). The CDR3 spans 16 residues. V was cut by 0 bases and J by 12 bases, with 21 bases left in between. Germline V gene sequence: CDR1 MNHNY, CDR2 SVGAGI (reference sequence). CDR3 sequence: CASSYSPGTGGYGQFF. The CDR3 DNA is TGTGCCAGCAGTTACTCCCCTGGGACGGGGGGCTATGGGCAGTTCTTC.

The V and J genes are TRBV7-8 and TRBJ2-7; D is ambiguous. Judging by the DNA end, TRBJ2-5 fits better; the J call may be wrong. Germline CDR1 reads SGHVS; CDR2 reads FQNEAQ. The CDR3 is 18 residues long. The CDR3 nucleotides read TGTGCCAGCAGCTTCCCCGACGGGCACCAAACTATTAGGGAGACCCAGTACTTC. It yields the protein CASSFPDGHQTIRETQYF.